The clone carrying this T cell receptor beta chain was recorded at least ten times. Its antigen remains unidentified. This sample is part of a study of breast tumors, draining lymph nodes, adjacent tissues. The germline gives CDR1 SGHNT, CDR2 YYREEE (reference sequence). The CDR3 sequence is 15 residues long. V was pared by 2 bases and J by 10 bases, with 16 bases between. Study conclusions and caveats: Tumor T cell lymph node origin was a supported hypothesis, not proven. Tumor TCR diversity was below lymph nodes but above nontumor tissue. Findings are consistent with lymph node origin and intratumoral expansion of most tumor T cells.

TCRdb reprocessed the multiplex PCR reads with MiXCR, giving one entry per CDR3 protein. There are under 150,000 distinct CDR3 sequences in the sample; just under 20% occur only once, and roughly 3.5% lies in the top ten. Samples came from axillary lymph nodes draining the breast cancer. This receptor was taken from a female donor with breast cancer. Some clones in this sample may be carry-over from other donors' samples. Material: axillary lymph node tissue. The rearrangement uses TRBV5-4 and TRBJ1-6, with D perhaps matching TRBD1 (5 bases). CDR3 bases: TGTGCCAGCAGCTTCCGGGGGGAAAGGGGATCACCCCTCCACTTT. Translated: CASSFRGERGSPLHF. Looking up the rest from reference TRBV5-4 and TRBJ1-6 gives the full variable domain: ETGVTQSPTHLIKTRGQQVTLRCSSQSGHNTVSWYQQALGQGPQFIFQYYREEENGRGNFPPRFSGLQFPNYSSELNVNALELDDSALYLCASSFRGERGSPLHFGNGTRLTVT.